The 10 T cell receptor beta chains in this list originate from one sample, sequenced in a study of shared clonotypes between healthy human individuals. Naive CD8 populations comprised CD45RO-negative cells positively selected for CCR7, excluding terminally differentiated effector memory CD45RA+ cells. Repertoires were generated with immunoSEQ multiplex PCR, while TCRdb's copy carries only in-frame clones and drops some. The sample contains hundreds of thousands of clones, just over 95% of which appear only once. Sequencing was performed on naive CD8+ T cells sorted from blood. The receptors come from a man aged 25-45 years in good health.

The CDR3 DNA is TGTGCCAGCAGCTTCGGGATTGCGGGAGGGCTGGATGAGCAGTTCTTC. Encoded protein: CASSFGIAGGLDEQFF. The V call is TRBV13, the J call TRBJ2-1; 9 bases are a match to TRBD2. Germline loops: CDR1 PRHDT, CDR2 FYEKMQ (reference sequence). The V gene end was trimmed by 3 bases and the J gene end by 8 bases; junction bases not matched to a gene: 11. This CDR3 is 16 amino acids long.

About this clone: This CDR3 is also generated by other DNA sequences in the sample. The chain is built from TRBV7-9 and TRBJ1-5; possible D gene TRBD1, 5 bases. The germline gives CDR1 SEHNR, CDR2 FQNEAQ (reference sequence). Trimming took 1 base from V and 4 from J, leaving 8 bases between them. CDR3 length: 14 residues. The CDR3 bases are TGTGCCAGCAGCTTAGTTGGGGCGAATCAGCCCCAGCATTTT. The encoded protein is CASSLVGANQPQHF.

The rearrangement joins TRBV5-5 to TRBJ2-7; no firm D call. Germline loops: CDR1 SGHKS, CDR2 YYEKEE (reference sequence). The CDR3 covers 15 residues. V was trimmed by 4 bases and J by 1 base, leaving 15 bases between them. In DNA, the CDR3 is TGTGCCAGCAGCCCCTCCCCTGTAAGGTCCTACGAGCAGTACTTC. Translating gives CASSPSPVRSYEQYF. The full variable domain, completed using reference TRBV5-5 and TRBJ2-7, is DAGVTQSPTHLIKTRGQQVTLRCSPISGHKSVSWYQQVLGQGPQFIFQYYEKEERGRGNFPDRFSARQFPNYSSELNVNALLLGDSALYLCASSPSPVRSYEQYFGPGTRLTVT.

This clone was picked up one time. The chain links TRBV12-5 to TRBJ2-2; no definite D call. V shed 5 bases and J shed 9 bases, with 13 bases lying between them. The CDR3 extends over 13 amino acids. The germline gives CDR1 LGHNT, CDR2 FRNRAP. CDR3 loop: CASGIPPARELFF. The CDR3 DNA reads as TGTGCTAGTGGTATCCCCCCCGCCCGGGAGCTGTTTTTT.

For the CDR3, the DNA is TGCAGCGTTCCTCCGGGACTAGCGGGAGGAAGCCCCCCAGATACGCAGTATTTT. Translating it yields CSVPPGLAGGSPPDTQYF. This chain connects TRBV29-1 to TRBJ2-3; 15 bases fit TRBD2. V lost 5 bases and J lost 4; bases outside the gene matches: 13. The CDR3 length is 18 residues. The germline CDR1 and CDR2 sequences are SQVTM and ANQGSEA.

This rearrangement joins TRBV29-1 to TRBJ2-6; a weak D match, TRBD1 (5 bases). Trimming cost V 1 base and J 1 base, with 11 bases left between them. Per the germline V gene, CDR1 is SQVTM and CDR2 is ANQGSEA. The CDR3 has 16 residues. CDR3 in DNA: TGCAGCGTTGAAGGGGCAAGGGGTTCTGGGGCCAACGTCCTGACTTTC. The encoded protein is CSVEGARGSGANVLTF.

This chain links TRBV7-6 with TRBJ2-7, with unresolved D. Germline CDR1 is SGHVS and CDR2 is FNYEAQ. CDR3 length equals 12 residues. The V end was cut by 6 bases, the J end by 6 bases, with 12 bases between. The CDR3 DNA reads as TGTGCCAGCAGTCTTGACCTCCGCGAGCAGTACTTC. This codes for CASSLDLREQYF.

The rearrangement links TRBV2 to TRBJ2-5; possible D gene TRBD2, 5 bases. Deletions cut 6 bases from V and 5 bases from J, with 19 bases between. The CDR3 consists of 15 residues. The germline CDR1 and CDR2 sequences are SNHLY and FYNNEI. As DNA, the CDR3 is TGTGCCAGCAGAGCCAGGAGGCTCGACGGGGAGACCCAGTACTTC. Amino acid sequence: CASRARRLDGETQYF.

This chain joins TRBV27 and TRBJ2-7; TRBD1 matches 7 bases. This CDR3 spans 14 amino acids. The germline V gene has CDR1 MNHEY and CDR2 SMNVEV (reference sequence). J gave up 5 bases and V 6 bases, and 10 bases lay outside the gene matches. The CDR3 sequence: CASSSYRGSDEQYF. CDR3 DNA sequence: TGTGCCAGCAGCTCTTACAGGGGATCCGACGAGCAGTACTTC.

V is TRBV27 and J is TRBJ2-7, with D possibly being TRBD1 (5 bases). The CDR3 runs to 14 residues. Trimming pared 3 bases from V and 3 bases from J, leaving 12 bases between. Germline V gene sequence: CDR1 MNHEY, CDR2 SMNVEV (reference sequence). CDR3 sequence reads: CASSFAQGSYEQYF. CDR3 nucleotide sequence: TGTGCCAGCAGTTTTGCGCAGGGAAGCTACGAGCAGTACTTC.